One and the same sample provided the 30 T cell receptor beta chains below, sequenced in a study of identifying expanded T cells in peripheral blood. The data were produced by immunoSEQ multiplex PCR, yet TCRdb's version contains in-frame clones alone and is incomplete. The data contain approximately 100,000 clones, around 89% of them singletons. Sequenced sample: blood. These receptors were obtained from a person aged 18 to 75 in good health.

The genes are TRBV7-9 and TRBJ2-1; 7 bases are a match to TRBD2. The ends lost 5 bases at V and 9 bases at J; junction bases unmatched: 4. CDR3 length: 12 residues. Germline assignment: CDR1 SEHNR and CDR2 FQNEAQ (reference sequence). CDR3 DNA: TGTGCCAGCAGCCCGCGGACTAGTGAGCAGTTCTTC. It codes for CASSPRTSEQFF.

The V call is TRBV19, the J call TRBJ2-1, with 10 bases lining up with TRBD2. Germline CDR1 and CDR2: LNHDA and SQIVND (reference sequence). The CDR3 consists of 18 residues. V dropped 9 bases and J dropped 0; count of bases not matched to a gene: 14. This CDR3 reads CARRTSGAFRGSYNEQFF. The CDR3 DNA follows: TGTGCCAGAAGGACTAGCGGAGCTTTTAGGGGCTCCTACAATGAGCAGTTCTTC.

V usage is TRBV7-3 and J usage is TRBJ2-7; D remains ambiguous. Trimming took 5 bases from V and 5 from J, leaving 13 bases between them. Germline lookup yields CDR1 SGHTA and CDR2 FQGTGA. The CDR3 has 13 amino acids. The CDR3 reads CASSLRIEHEQYF. The CDR3 bases are TGTGCCAGCAGCCTTCGGATCGAGCACGAGCAGTACTTC.

The J gene is TRBJ2-7, the V gene TRBV5-4; 15 nucleotides match TRBD2. From germline, CDR1 is SGHNT and CDR2 YYREEE (reference sequence). V lost 3 bases to trimming and J lost 6 bases; unmatched junction nucleotides: 4. The CDR3 contains 15 residues. The CDR3 region has the DNA TGTGCCAGCAGCTCTTGGACTAGCGGGAGGGTCGAGCAGTACTTC. It encodes CASSSWTSGRVEQYF. The variable domain in full, completed from reference TRBV5-4 and TRBJ2-7, reads ETGVTQSPTHLIKTRGQQVTLRCSSQSGHNTVSWYQQALGQGPQFIFQYYREEENGRGNFPPRFSGLQFPNYSSELNVNALELDDSALYLCASSSWTSGRVEQYFGPGTRLTVT.

The chain recombines TRBV6-1 with TRBJ2-7; possibly TRBD1 for D (5 bases). The germline gives CDR1 MNHNS, CDR2 SASEGT. V shed 6 bases and J shed 5 bases, with 14 bases lying between them. The CDR3 extends over 13 amino acids. CDR3 bases: TGTGCCAGCAGGAAAGACCAGGGAAACGAGCAGTACTTC. It specifies CASRKDQGNEQYF.

The chain combines TRBV4-2 with TRBJ1-1, with D perhaps TRBD1 (6 bases). Trimming stripped 1 base from V and 2 bases from J, with 11 bases between. The CDR3 covers 15 residues. Germline V gene data show CDR1 as LGHNA and CDR2 as YNFKEQ. CDR3 in amino acids: CASSQGTGFNTEAFF. For the CDR3, the DNA is TGTGCCAGCAGCCAAGGAACAGGGTTTAACACTGAAGCTTTCTTT.

The V gene is TRBV10-3, the J gene TRBJ2-2; D possibly corresponds to TRBD2 (6 bases). Germline V gene sequence: CDR1 ENHRY, CDR2 SYGVKD. This CDR3 has 14 amino acids. The V end was cut by 7 bases, the J end by 6 bases, with 15 bases between. The CDR3 region is CAIISGTPPGELFF. The CDR3 bases are TGTGCCATCATTTCAGGGACTCCTCCCGGGGAGCTGTTTTTT.

V is TRBV27 and J is TRBJ2-6; D might be TRBD1 or TRBD2, each matching 5 bases. The ends were cut back, 5 bases at V and 0 bases at J, with 14 bases in the middle. This CDR3 is 17 amino acids long. The V gene's germline CDR1 is MNHEY and CDR2 SMNVEV (reference sequence). CDR3 coding DNA: TGTGCCAGCAGTCTCCGTTGGGACGGCTCTGGGGCCAACGTCCTGACTTTC. Translating gives CASSLRWDGSGANVLTF. The full variable domain, its missing parts supplied by reference TRBV27 and TRBJ2-6, is EAQVTQNPRYLITVTGKKLTVTCSQNMNHEYMSWYRQDPGLGLRQIYYSMNVEVTDKGDVPEGYKVSRKEKRNFPLILESPSPNQTSLYFCASSLRWDGSGANVLTFGAGSRLTVL.

The chain employs TRBV19 and TRBJ1-3; D unclear. Germline CDR1 and CDR2: LNHDA and SQIVND (reference sequence). Deletions cut 6 bases from V and 4 bases from J, with 10 bases between. The CDR3 is made up of 13 amino acids. The CDR3 nucleotides are TGTGCCAGTAGAAGGACCTCCGGAAACACCATATATTTT. The encoded protein is CASRRTSGNTIYF.

The chain combines TRBV27 with TRBJ1-2, with D unclear. Germline V CDR1 and CDR2: MNHEY, SMNVEV (reference sequence). Trimming left V 8 bases short and J 3 bases short, with 13 bases between. The CDR3 length is 13 residues. CDR3 protein: CASGITRYYGYTF. The CDR3 DNA reads TGTGCCAGCGGCATCACTAGGTACTATGGCTACACCTTC.

The CDR3 DNA is TGTGCCAGCAGCCAAACGGGCACTGAAGCTTTCTTT. Protein sequence: CASSQTGTEAFF. The chain links TRBV14 to TRBJ1-1; no reliable D call. The germline V and J ends were trimmed by 2 bases and 4 bases, with 5 bases remaining between them. CDR1 and CDR2 from the germline V gene are SGHDN and FVKESK. The CDR3 runs 12 residues.

In this sample, this clone turned up once. This rearrangement joins TRBV30 to TRBJ1-1, with TRBD1 matching 7 bases. Germline V gene lookup returns CDR1 GTSNPN and CDR2 SVGIG (reference sequence). The CDR3 totals 15 residues. V was clipped by 0 bases and J by 3 bases; unmatched bases: 7. The CDR3 DNA sequence: TGTGCCTGGAGTGTACGAAAGGGGGCGGACACTGAAGCTTTCTTT. Amino acid sequence: CAWSVRKGADTEAFF.

This chain uses TRBV15 with TRBJ1-2; no definite D call. Looked up from germline, CDR1 is LNHNV and CDR2 is YYDKDF (reference sequence). Between the trimmed V and J ends, which lost 0 bases and 6 bases, there was a span of 17 bases. The CDR3 has 16 amino acids. CDR3 DNA: TGTGCCACCAGCAGAGATCGGGCCGGGCGATCAAATGGCTACACCTTC. Encoded protein: CATSRDRAGRSNGYTF.

The J gene is TRBJ2-1, the V gene TRBV28; 9 nucleotides match TRBD1. J gave up 3 bases and V 5 bases, and 5 bases lay outside the gene matches. Germline assignment: CDR1 MDHEN and CDR2 SYDVKM. This CDR3 spans 15 amino acids. The CDR3 region has the DNA TGTGCCAGCAGTCCCGGGACAGGGCACTACAATGAGCAGTTCTTC. This codes for CASSPGTGHYNEQFF.

This chain joins TRBV29-1 and TRBJ1-2; D perhaps matches TRBD1 (5 bases). Deletions cut 6 bases from V and 5 bases from J, with 19 bases between. Germline V gene lookup returns CDR1 SQVTM and CDR2 ANQGSEA. The CDR3 loop spans 14 amino acids. The CDR3 DNA reads as TGCAGCGTAACCACAGCGGGGGGAGGTTATGGCTACACCTTC. Encoded protein: CSVTTAGGGYGYTF. Combining the CDR3 with reference TRBV29-1 and TRBJ1-2 gives the whole variable domain SAVISQKPSRDICQRGTSLTIQCQVDSQVTMMFWYRQQPGQSLTLIATANQGSEATYESGFVIDKFPISRPNLTFSTLTVSNMSPEDSSIYLCSVTTAGGGYGYTFGSGTRLTVV.

The chain employs TRBV27 and TRBJ2-6, with D possibly being TRBD2 (6 bases). Germline V CDR1 and CDR2: MNHEY, SMNVEV (reference sequence). The CDR3 totals 15 residues. Trimming removed 2 bases at V and 4 bases at J, with 9 bases between. The CDR3 DNA reads TGTGCCAGCAGTTTAGGGGGGACCGGGGCCAACGTCCTGACTTTC. Protein sequence: CASSLGGTGANVLTF. Together with reference TRBV27 and TRBJ2-6, the CDR3 gives the full variable domain: EAQVTQNPRYLITVTGKKLTVTCSQNMNHEYMSWYRQDPGLGLRQIYYSMNVEVTDKGDVPEGYKVSRKEKRNFPLILESPSPNQTSLYFCASSLGGTGANVLTFGAGSRLTVL.

The rearrangement joins TRBV30 to TRBJ1-6; D may be TRBD1 (6 bases). V lost 8 bases and J 9 bases, leaving 17 bases between the germline ends. This CDR3 is built from 13 residues. Germline V lookup: CDR1 GTSNPN, CDR2 SVGIG (reference sequence). The CDR3 nucleotides read TGTGCCGCCGAAAGGGAGGGGGGTTCACCCCTCCACTTT. Protein: CAAEREGGSPLHF.

The V and J genes are TRBV5-1 and TRBJ1-1; D remains ambiguous. The ends were cut back, 0 bases at V and 3 bases at J, with 9 bases in the middle. Germline CDR1 is SGHRS and CDR2 is YFSETQ. This CDR3 contains 14 residues. CDR3 nucleotide sequence: TGCGCCAGCAGCTTGGGGGGATTTTACACTGAAGCTTTCTTT. It yields the protein CASSLGGFYTEAFF.

The chain links TRBV7-2 to TRBJ1-1; maybe TRBD1 (5 bases). The CDR3 spans 13 residues. V was clipped by 2 bases and J by 1 base, with 5 bases between them. CDR1 and CDR2 (germline): SGHTA, FQGNSA. Written as DNA, the CDR3 is TGTGCCAGCAGCTTACAGGGGAACACTGAAGCTTTCTTT. Protein product: CASSLQGNTEAFF.

Points on this clone: Relative to the germline gene, one junction end is altered; a read error may explain this. This chain connects TRBV2 to TRBJ2-5; 11 bases align to TRBD2. This CDR3 is 12 amino acids long. Germline V gives CDR1 SNHLY, CDR2 FYNNEI. The chain's CDR3 is CASSLASGRNNF. The CDR3 DNA follows: TGTGCCAGCAGTTTAGCTAGCGGGAGGAATAACTTC.

CDR3 protein: CASSLNKGTGLNRGGYTF. CDR3 DNA sequence: TGTGCCAGCAGCTTAAATAAAGGGACAGGATTGAATCGAGGGGGCTACACCTTC. J is TRBJ1-2 and V is TRBV7-9; 8 bases match TRBD1. Germline V gene data show CDR1 as SEHNR and CDR2 as FQNEAQ (reference sequence). The CDR3 has 18 residues. Losses at the gene ends were 2 bases for V and 8 bases for J; bases not matched to a gene: 19.

The chain couples TRBV27 to TRBJ2-7; 11 bases line up with TRBD1. Germline V lookup: CDR1 MNHEY, CDR2 SMNVEV (reference sequence). CDR3 size: 15 residues. The V and J ends lost 6 bases and 2 bases, in that order; junction bases with no gene match: 6. CDR3 DNA: TGTGCCAGCAGCGCTGGGACAGGGGGTGCCTACGAGCAGTACTTC. This translates into CASSAGTGGAYEQYF.

The J gene is TRBJ2-1, the V gene TRBV5-4; TRBD2 matches at 8 bases. Germline-derived CDR1 and CDR2 are SGHNT and YYREEE (reference sequence). CDR3 length equals 14 residues. V lost 3 bases, J lost 2 bases, and 1 base stayed unmatched. In DNA, the CDR3 is TGTGCCAGCAGCTCGGGAGGGGCCTACAATGAGCAGTTCTTC. This translates into CASSSGGAYNEQFF.

The chain recombines TRBV19 with TRBJ2-5; a possible D gene is TRBD1 (6 bases). V lost 7 bases, J lost 4 bases, and 16 bases lay in between. CDR3 length: 14 amino acids. CDR1 and CDR2 from the germline V gene are LNHDA and SQIVND (reference sequence). This chain's CDR3 is CASKAQGPGETQYF. CDR3 nucleotides: TGTGCCAGTAAGGCCCAGGGGCCGGGAGAGACCCAGTACTTC.

This chain uses TRBV7-6 with TRBJ2-2; 10 bases match TRBD2. This CDR3 is built from 16 residues. Looked up from germline, CDR1 is SGHVS and CDR2 is FNYEAQ. V gave up 8 bases and J gave up 6 bases; unmatched junction bases: 12. Written as DNA, the CDR3 is TGTGCCAGCCGGTCTAGCGGGAGTATAACTGCCGGGGAGCTGTTTTTT. As protein: CASRSSGSITAGELFF.

V gene TRBV25-1 combines with J gene TRBJ2-7; 7 nucleotides align to TRBD2. Germline loops: CDR1 MGHDK, CDR2 SYGVNS. This CDR3 region has 13 residues. Trimming at V came to 5 bases and at J to 3 bases, leaving 4 bases not matched to a gene. The CDR3 here is CASSYRTSYEQYF. The CDR3 DNA reads TGTGCCAGCAGTTACCGGACTAGCTACGAGCAGTACTTC.

In this sample, this clone turned up once. The J gene is TRBJ2-5, the V gene TRBV18; no definite D call. The CDR3 is 11 residues long. CDR1 and CDR2 (germline): KGHSH, LQKENI. Deletions cut 8 bases from V and 1 base from J, with 5 bases between. The CDR3 DNA reads TGTGCCAGCGGGTCCCAAGAGACCCAGTACTTC. This gives the protein CASGSQETQYF.

The chain has TRBV2 and TRBJ2-5; possible D gene TRBD2, 6 bases. CDR1 is SNHLY and CDR2 is FYNNEI in the germline V gene. This CDR3 is 14 amino acids long. Trimming shortened V by 2 bases and J by 4 bases, and 11 bases separated the two germline ends. The CDR3: CASSETTRRETQYF. The CDR3 nucleotides are TGTGCCAGCAGTGAAACGACTAGACGAGAGACCCAGTACTTC.

The chain couples TRBV19 to TRBJ1-1; 8 bases are shared with TRBD1. Germline CDR1 and CDR2: LNHDA and SQIVND (reference sequence). The trim removed 1 base at V and 3 bases at J, leaving 1 base unmatched. This CDR3 comprises 14 residues. CDR3 nucleotide sequence: TGTGCCAGTAGTATAGTACAGGGGGACACTGAAGCTTTCTTT. This codes for CASSIVQGDTEAFF.

The J gene is TRBJ1-4, the V gene TRBV10-1; TRBD1 might be the D (5 bases). Trimming stripped 6 bases from V and 4 bases from J, with 12 bases between. The CDR3 runs to 14 residues. The germline CDR1 and CDR2 sequences are WNHNN and SYGVQD (reference sequence). CDR3 amino acids: CASRGPANNEKLFF. The CDR3 DNA is TGCGCCAGCAGGGGGCCGGCAAATAATGAAAAACTGTTTTTT.